This T cell receptor beta chain was recovered during a study of T cells in Graves' hyperthyroidism and ophthalmopathy. Across the whole study: Before any treatment, at initial diagnosis, peripheral blood was collected. Points from the study as a whole: Expanded thyroid clonotypes (above 0.001) were mostly also found in blood.

What was amplified from RNA transcripts were TCR beta CDR3 regions. Researchers ran a first-round RT-PCR on the TCR CDR3 using the HTBI primer set. Each CDR3 protein is one row after TCRdb ran MiXCR on the multiplex PCR reads. The table includes around 300,000 distinct CDR3 sequences, approximately 15% detected once. The CDR3 runs 16 residues. The germline V and J ends were trimmed by 5 bases and 6 bases, with 21 bases remaining between them. Germline V gene sequence: CDR1 SGHAT, CDR2 FQNNGV. This clonotype was detected a few times. Antigen unknown. The definition of stable Graves' hyperthyroidism was no ophthalmopathy progression within 18 months. Patients aged 18 to 65 with hyperthyroidism were newly diagnosed, with duration under 2 months.

This sequence joins TRBV11-2 and TRBJ2-3; TRBD2 might be the D (7 bases). The specimen was blood. The sequence derives from a woman in her twenties or thirties with Graves' hyperthyroidism. The CDR3 loop reads CASSPGGGGHADTQYF. CDR3 DNA sequence: TGTGCCAGCAGCCCCGGTGGGGGGGGGCATGCGGATACGCAGTATTTT.